The 4 T cell receptor beta chains below were found in one sample sequenced in a study of Graves' ophthalmopathy and Graves' hyperthyroidism. Amplified TCR beta CDR3 regions were obtained using RNA transcripts as template. HTBI-primed RT-PCR formed the first round, and a multiplex PCR formed the second. TCRdb redid the calling of the multiplex PCR reads with MiXCR, one entry per CDR3 protein. The sample holds roughly 610,000 distinct CDR3 sequences, 22% seen once. Sequencing used peripheral blood. Every receptor here comes from a woman between 18 and 30 years old with stable Graves' hyperthyroidism. Some clones in this sample may be carry-over from other donors' samples.

This clonotype came up many times. V usage is TRBV29-1 and J usage is TRBJ2-5; D might be TRBD1 (6 bases). Deletions cut 2 bases from V and 3 bases from J, with 16 bases between. From germline, CDR1 is SQVTM and CDR2 ANQGSEA. The CDR3 spans 15 residues. In DNA, the CDR3 is TGCAGCGTTGAATTATCGTACAGGGCTGAAGAGACCCAGTACTTC. It is translated as CSVELSYRAEETQYF.

Note on this clonotype: The conserved phenylalanine or tryptophan normally closing the CDR3 is absent here, so this likely arose from a read error. The gene calls are TRBV12-3 or TRBV12-4 and TRBJ1-1; D unclear. CDR3 length: 13 amino acids. Trimming pared 6 bases from V and 0 bases from J, leaving 8 bases between. This CDR3 is CASSLGMNTEAFY. In DNA, the CDR3 is TGTGCCAGCAGCTTGGGAATGAACACTGAAGCTTTCTAT.

This clonotype was counted at least ten times. The V gene is TRBV2, the J gene TRBJ2-2; the match to TRBD1 covers 9 bases. The V gene end was trimmed by 6 bases and the J gene end by 4 bases; junction bases not matched to a gene: 6. The germline V gene has CDR1 SNHLY and CDR2 FYNNEI. CDR3 length: 15 amino acids. CDR3 region: CASRLDRGLTGELFF. CDR3 in DNA: TGTGCCAGCAGATTGGACAGGGGACTCACCGGGGAGCTGTTTTTT.

This clonotype was seen repeatedly, ten times or more. This chain uses TRBV27 with TRBJ2-4, with TRBD2 identical over 7 bases. Germline assignment: CDR1 MNHEY and CDR2 SMNVEV (reference sequence). The CDR3 totals 15 residues. Losses at the gene ends were 6 bases for V and 8 bases for J; bases not matched to a gene: 13. CDR3 nucleotides: TGTGCCAGCAGCCCGACAGCCAGCGGGGATGACATTCAGTACTTC. Protein product: CASSPTASGDDIQYF.